Listed here is a single TCR beta chain. Its antigen is currently unknown. A CD45RO-CCR7+CD27+CD95- profile was what naive CD8+ T cells displayed. The authors made the TRB cDNA libraries by 5' RACE using UMI labels. After re-calling the 5' RACE reads, TCRdb lists one entry per CDR3 protein, DNA absent. Its table records more than 80,000 distinct CDR3 sequences. These data belong to a study of CXCR3-negative and CXCR3-positive naive CD8 T cells. Study results and caveats: The study found CXCR3 expression partially decreased after cryopreservation and ran most assays on fresh PBMCs. TRBV-TRBJ usage was similar across naive CXCR3 subsets but distinct in memory cells. Naive subsets displayed similar surface CD5, and TCR strength was inferred from TRB CDR3 properties. Compared with CXCR3-negative naive cells, CXCR3-positive naive cells showed more hydrophobic TRB CDR3s.

The CDR3 sequence is 16 residues long. Germline V gene data show CDR1 as MGHRA and CDR2 as YSYEKL. This TCR was recovered from a human donor in good health. Some clones in this sample may be carry-over from other donors' samples. V and J are TRBV4-1 and TRBJ2-1; TCRdb lists TRBD1, though no DNA is available to test this call. The sequencing input was naive CXCR3+ CD8+ T cells from blood. Indicated subset: CD45RO-CCR7+CD27+CD95- naive CD8+ T cells expressing CXCR3 (TNR3+). The CDR3 region is CASSQVAGQGSNEQFF.